The 9 T cell receptor beta chains given below trace back to one sample, sequenced in a study of T-cell reconstitution after alpha-beta-depleted transplantation in children. A TCRbeta library incorporating unique molecular identifiers was prepared. A single record per CDR3 protein comes from TCRdb applying MiXCR to the PCR reads. The repertoire has 540,000 or so distinct CDR3 sequences, more than 20% of them found once; the top ten carry around an eighth. Sample: PBMCs, mostly from graft donor cells, taken 360 days after TCRalphabeta/CD19-depleted stem cell transplant. The receptors come from a boy younger than two who had a stem cell transplant for acute myeloid leukemia, so the T cells may come from the graft donor.

This clonotype was counted between two and nine times. The chain carries TRBV15 and TRBJ2-1, with D hard to call. This CDR3 comprises 15 residues. The germline V gene encodes CDR1 LNHNV and CDR2 YYDKDF (reference sequence). V lost 3 bases and J lost 9, with 18 bases in between. The DNA for the CDR3 is TGTGCCACCAGCAGCTCCTCTGGGTCCCGGACTGAGCAGTTCTTC. It encodes CATSSSSGSRTEQFF.

This clonotype was recorded a few times. The J gene is TRBJ1-2, the V gene TRBV9; possible D gene TRBD1, 5 bases. Trimming cost V 4 bases and J 0 bases, with 13 bases left between them. Looked up from germline, CDR1 is SGDLS and CDR2 is YYNGEE. The CDR3 has 15 amino acids. In DNA form, the CDR3 reads TGTGCCAGCAGCATCAGGGAGAGGACTAACTATGGCTACACCTTC. It codes for CASSIRERTNYGYTF.

This chain joins TRBV20-1 and TRBJ1-1; TRBD1 is a possible D gene (6 bases). Germline V CDR1 and CDR2: DFQATT, SNEGSKA (reference sequence). This CDR3 region has 11 residues. CDR3 region: CGGLGSTEAFF. In DNA form, the CDR3 reads TGCGGGGGCCTCGGTTCCACTGAAGCTTTCTTT.

This clonotype was counted only a few times. The chain combines TRBV7-6 with TRBJ2-2; D remains ambiguous. Germline V gene lookup returns CDR1 SGHVS and CDR2 FNYEAQ. V was clipped by 5 bases and J by 3 bases, with 19 bases between them. The CDR3 totals 17 residues. As DNA, the CDR3 is TGTGCCAGCAGCACCCAATTACAGAGCCTGGACACCGGGGAGCTGTTTTTT. Translating it yields CASSTQLQSLDTGELFF.

At least ten counts were recorded for this clonotype. The genes are TRBV5-1 and TRBJ1-1; D might be TRBD1 (6 bases). The CDR3 loop spans 16 amino acids. Per germline, CDR1 SGHRS and CDR2 YFSETQ. The V end was cut by 2 bases, the J end by 5 bases, with 19 bases between. CDR3 region: CASSLESYRVVTEAFF. CDR3 DNA: TGCGCCAGCAGCTTAGAAAGTTACAGGGTGGTAACTGAAGCTTTCTTT.

This CDR3 is CASRGQNQETQYF. CDR3 coding DNA: TGTGCCAGCCGGGGACAGAACCAAGAGACCCAGTACTTC. V and J are TRBV7-2 and TRBJ2-5; 7 positions match TRBD1. CDR1 SGHTA and CDR2 FQGNSA come from the germline V gene. Trimming removed 8 bases from V and 0 bases from J; junction bases left unmatched: 3. The length of the CDR3 is 13 residues.

CDR3 coding DNA: TGCAGTGCTAGAGATGATGGGGGCAGGGAGCCGGCTTTCTTT. Translation gives CSARDDGGREPAFF. The chain recombines TRBV20-1 with TRBJ1-1, with D perhaps TRBD1 (6 bases). Trimming cost V 0 bases and J 11 bases, with 19 bases left between them. The CDR3 is made up of 14 amino acids. Germline V lookup: CDR1 DFQATT, CDR2 SNEGSKA (reference sequence).

This clonotype was counted ten times or more. The chain recombines TRBV7-9 with TRBJ1-4, with 12 positions matching TRBD1. The V gene's germline CDR1 is SEHNR and CDR2 FQNEAQ (reference sequence). The CDR3 is made up of 16 amino acids. Losses at the gene ends were 7 bases for V and 2 bases for J; bases not matched to a gene: 5. CDR3: CASNRDRGRTNEKLFF. Here the CDR3 DNA reads TGTGCCAGCAACCGGGACAGGGGGCGGACTAATGAAAAACTGTTTTTT.

The chain combines TRBV12-3 or TRBV12-4 with TRBJ2-7; maybe TRBD1 (6 bases). V lost 3 bases to trimming and J lost 2 bases, with 11 bases between them. This CDR3 spans 14 amino acids. CDR3 bases: TGTGCCAGCAGTTTTGGGACATTCCCCTACGAGCAGTACTTC. Translated, it gives CASSFGTFPYEQYF.